This passage covers 6 T cell receptor beta chains from one sample sequenced in a study of post-analysis software for immune sequencing data. Whole-study results and caveats: When patients were compared with controls, a handful of TRBV segments were more frequent, TRBV5-6, TRBV5-1 and TRBV20-1 among them.

Which antigens these TCRs recognize remains unknown. cDNA libraries of TCR beta carried unique molecular identifiers. MiXCR, run by TCRdb on the PCR reads, gives a single entry per CDR3 protein. This sample has around 190,000 distinct CDR3 sequences; roughly 30% occur once, and the top ten carry approximately 3%. Sequenced material: blood. The receptors here all came from a girl under 18 with multiple sclerosis.

The chain is built from TRBV7-2 and TRBJ2-5, with a weak D call TRBD1 (5 bases). Germline-derived CDR1 and CDR2 are SGHTA and FQGNSA. This CDR3 has 14 amino acids. V gave up 2 bases and J gave up 5 bases, with 12 bases separating them. The CDR3 here is CASSLRRYRETQYF. The CDR3 DNA reads TGTGCCAGCAGCTTAAGGCGCTACAGGGAGACCCAGTACTTC. Supplemented by reference TRBV7-2 and TRBJ2-5, the full variable domain reads GAGVSQSPSNKVTEKGKDVELRCDPISGHTALYWYRQSLGQGLEFLIYFQGNSAPDKSGLPSDRFSAERTGGSVSTLTIQRTQQEDSAVYLCASSLRRYRETQYFGPGTRLLVL.

Points on this clonotype: With a much larger clone just one base away, this may be a read error. J is TRBJ2-7 and V is TRBV6-2 or TRBV6-3, with D unresolved. V was cut by 8 bases and J by 7 bases, with 21 bases left in between. Germline-derived CDR1 and CDR2 are MNHEY and SVGEGT. The CDR3 sequence is 14 residues long. The CDR3 protein is CASEPNRLYNEQYF. The DNA for the CDR3 is TGTGCCAGCGAACCGAATCGTCTCTACAATGAGCAGTACTTC.

This clonotype was observed many times. CDR3 protein: CASSSLGRYEQYF. Written as DNA, the CDR3 is TGTGCCAGCAGCTCCTTGGGACGCTACGAGCAGTACTTC. The chain links TRBV11-2 to TRBJ2-7; D might be TRBD1 or TRBD2, each matching 5 bases. The CDR3 is made up of 13 amino acids. The ends were cut back, 4 bases at V and 3 bases at J, with 10 bases in the middle. Germline V CDR1 and CDR2: SGHAT, FQNNGV.

This clonotype was counted between two and nine times. The gene calls are TRBV5-1 and TRBJ2-3; the match to TRBD2 covers 7 bases. Germline V gene sequence: CDR1 SGHRS, CDR2 YFSETQ. CDR3 size: 15 residues. V was pared by 4 bases and J by 4 bases, with 9 bases of the junction left unmatched. As DNA, the CDR3 is TGCGCCAGCAGCCCGATGACTAGCATTGCAGATACGCAGTATTTT. Its translation is CASSPMTSIADTQYF.

This clonotype was counted ten times or more. The V call is TRBV2, the J call TRBJ2-1; 7 nucleotides line up with TRBD2. The ends lost 6 bases at V and 9 bases at J; junction bases unmatched: 11. Germline loops: CDR1 SNHLY, CDR2 FYNNEI. There are 14 residues in the CDR3. CDR3 bases: TGTGCCAGCAGCCTAATAGCGGGTGGGGGTGAGCAGTTCTTC. Translated, it gives CASSLIAGGGEQFF.

The table lists this clonotype with a few counts. This chain joins TRBV4-2 and TRBJ2-2; D remains ambiguous. The length of the CDR3 is 14 residues. Germline V gene data show CDR1 as LGHNA and CDR2 as YNFKEQ. The germline V and J ends were trimmed by 0 bases and 1 base, with 3 bases remaining between them. The CDR3 region is CASSQDRNTGELFF. CDR3 nucleotide sequence: TGTGCCAGCAGCCAAGACCGGAACACCGGGGAGCTGTTTTTT.